This entry describes one TCR beta chain. Its antigen is unknown. The data originate from a study of long-term antiretroviral therapy in people with HIV. Study-wide results and caveats: The clones with expansion before ART were dominant in the repertoire at all time points. Records did not include ART adherence, viral resistance or therapy changes.

Germline V gene data show CDR1 as MDHEN and CDR2 as SYDVKM. Between the trimmed V and J ends, which lost 5 bases and 7 bases, there was a span of 11 bases. The CDR3 spans 12 residues. Sequencing relied on immunoSEQ assay v3.0, run at survey level. Sequencing was performed with immunoSEQ multiplex PCR; in TCRdb, only in-frame clones are kept and a portion is missing. The sample shows under 30,000 clones, about 80% of them seen only once. One or more pre-ART and two or more post-ART PBMC samples were available from each donor. The source was unsorted PBMCs, collected 4.4 years after starting antiretroviral therapy. This chain uses TRBV28 with TRBJ1-1; D is ambiguous. The sequence derives from a man aged 25 to 45 with HIV. The CDR3 loop reads CASSTGSLEAFF. The DNA for the CDR3 is TGTGCCAGCAGTACGGGGTCGCTTGAAGCTTTCTTT.